This T cell receptor (beta chain) was sequenced in a study of shared clonotypes between healthy human individuals. As for the study in general: Plates per donor: three CD4 naive, three CD4 memory, two CD8 naive, one CD8 memory. Whole-study findings and limits: Among the subsets, naive ones generally showed larger estimated richness than memory ones.

An approximately 200 ng quantity of DNA, roughly 29,000 T cell genomes, went into the sorted-subset replicate PCRs. Sequencing used immunoSEQ multiplex PCR; TCRdb keeps in-frame clones, though not all of them. The sample shows more than 550,000 clones, 92% of them seen only once. Naive CD8 isolation took CD45RO-negative cells positively selected for CCR7 and excluded terminally differentiated effector memory CD45RA+ cells. The CDR3 sequence is 18 residues long. Deletions cut 3 bases from V and 1 base from J, with 19 bases between. CDR1 is SGHTA and CDR2 is FQGTGA in the germline V gene. Concerning this clone: The antigen is undetermined.

The chain links TRBV7-3 to TRBJ1-5, with D tentatively TRBD1 (5 bases). Source material: naive CD8+ T cells sorted from blood. The source of this sequence is a man younger than 45 in good health. This chain's CDR3 is CASSLTGRTNLSNQPQHF. CDR3 bases: TGTGCCAGCAGCTTGACGGGACGGACGAATTTGAGCAATCAGCCCCAGCATTTT.